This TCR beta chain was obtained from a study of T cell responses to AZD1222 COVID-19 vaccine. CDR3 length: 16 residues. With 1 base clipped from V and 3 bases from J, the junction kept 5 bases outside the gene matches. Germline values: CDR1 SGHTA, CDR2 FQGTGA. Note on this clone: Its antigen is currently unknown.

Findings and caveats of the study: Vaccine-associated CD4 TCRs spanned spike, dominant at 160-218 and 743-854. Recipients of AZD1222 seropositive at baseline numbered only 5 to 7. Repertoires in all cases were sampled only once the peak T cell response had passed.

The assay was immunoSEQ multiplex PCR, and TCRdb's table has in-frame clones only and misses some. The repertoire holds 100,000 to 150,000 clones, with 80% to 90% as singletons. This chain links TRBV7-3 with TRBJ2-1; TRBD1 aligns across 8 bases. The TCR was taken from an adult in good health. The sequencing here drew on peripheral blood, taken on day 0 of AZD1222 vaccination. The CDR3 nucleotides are TGTGCCAGCAGCTTAAGTGGACAGGGTATCTACAATGAGCAGTTCTTC. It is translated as CASSLSGQGIYNEQFF. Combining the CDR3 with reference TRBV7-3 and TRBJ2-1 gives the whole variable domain GAGVSQTPSNKVTEKGKYVELRCDPISGHTALYWYRQSLGQGPEFLIYFQGTGAADDSGLPNDRFFAVRPEGSVSTLKIQRTERGDSAVYLCASSLSGQGIYNEQFFGPGTRLTVL.